This passage covers 2 T cell receptor beta chains from one sample sequenced in a study of blood T cell repertoires in COVID-19 (dated by TCRdb to 2018 to 2021). Libraries were built with the immunoSEQ multiplex PCR assay. TCRdb stores this immuneACCESS table with in-frame sequences only. Part of the clones is absent; in the studies checked, under half of the shortfall reflects unresolved V genes, and no reason is known for the rest. Across this sample there are 120,000 to 150,000 clones, with over 80% seen only once. The top ten clones comprise approximately 40% of the sample. The sequenced material came from peripheral blood. These receptors all stem from a man aged 50 to 59 who had recovered from COVID-19.

This chain connects TRBV9 to TRBJ1-2, with 7 nucleotides matching TRBD1. The CDR3 contains 14 residues. V lost 4 bases and J lost 0; bases outside the gene matches: 3. CDR1 SGDLS and CDR2 YYNGEE come from the germline V gene. CDR3 sequence reads: CASSSQGSNYGYTF. CDR3 coding DNA: TGTGCCAGCAGCTCACAGGGGTCTAACTATGGCTACACCTTC.

The chain uses TRBV29-1 and TRBJ1-1, with TRBD1 matching over 9 bases. Trimming took 7 bases from V and 5 from J; bases not matched to a gene: 5. The V gene's germline CDR1 is SQVTM and CDR2 ANQGSEA. CDR3 length: 12 residues. The CDR3 sequence is CSAGGQGTEAFF. CDR3 DNA sequence: TGCAGCGCCGGCGGACAGGGGACTGAAGCTTTCTTT.